The 14 T cell receptor beta chains in this list originate from one sample, sequenced in a study of blood T cell repertoires in COVID-19. Method: immunoSEQ multiplex PCR; TCRdb's copy keeps in-frame clones and lacks some. Among a few hundred thousand clones listed, roughly 84% were seen once. The sample was peripheral blood. Receptors originate from a man aged 35 to 55 with acute or convalescent COVID-19.

The gene calls are TRBV7-9 and TRBJ2-1; 10 nucleotides agree with TRBD2. The germline gives CDR1 SEHNR, CDR2 FQNEAQ (reference sequence). This CDR3 is built from 15 residues. Trimming removed 2 bases from V and 9 bases from J; junction bases left unmatched: 7. The CDR3 DNA reads TGTGCCAGCAGCTTATGGACTAGCGGTTCATCTGAGCAGTTCTTC. It specifies CASSLWTSGSSEQFF.

The chain is built from TRBV19 and TRBJ1-6; 8 bases are a match to TRBD1. Germline CDR1 is LNHDA and CDR2 is SQIVND (reference sequence). Trimming took 5 bases from V and 7 from J; bases not matched to a gene: 4. The CDR3 sequence is 14 residues long. The CDR3 coding sequence is TGTGCCAGTAGTGTCAGGGGGCCGAATTCACCCCTCCACTTT. Translation: CASSVRGPNSPLHF.

The J gene is TRBJ2-7, the V gene TRBV28; no clear D gene. The CDR3 loop spans 11 amino acids. With 6 bases removed from V and 7 bases from J, the gap between germline ends came to 10 bases. CDR1 and CDR2 from the germline V gene are MDHEN and SYDVKM. The CDR3 loop reads CASSLRTEQYF. The CDR3 nucleotides read TGTGCCAGCAGCCTCCGAACAGAGCAGTACTTC.

The chain uses TRBV5-4 and TRBJ1-2; 11 bases agree with TRBD1. The CDR3 loop spans 17 amino acids. The ends lost 0 bases at V and 4 bases at J; junction bases unmatched: 8. In germline, CDR1 is SGHNT, CDR2 YYREEE (reference sequence). The CDR3 region is CASSLARGDRGIYGYTF. CDR3 sequence (DNA): TGTGCCAGCAGCTTGGCCAGAGGGGACAGGGGGATCTATGGCTACACCTTC.

This clone occurred many times. J is TRBJ2-7 and V is TRBV19; D remains unclear. The V and J ends lost 6 bases and 5 bases respectively, with 17 bases between them. Germline CDR1 reads LNHDA; CDR2 reads SQIVND (reference sequence). The CDR3 is made up of 14 amino acids. CDR3 in DNA: TGTGCCAGTAGCCGTATGGGCAGAAGGAACGAGCAGTACTTC. This gives the protein CASSRMGRRNEQYF.

This clone was counted once. This sequence joins TRBV6-1 and TRBJ1-2; TRBD1 might be the D (5 bases). The CDR3 contains 15 residues. Between the trimmed V and J ends, which lost 3 bases and 5 bases, there was a span of 16 bases. Germline values: CDR1 MNHNS, CDR2 SASEGT. The CDR3 spells CASSEGLPSWYGYTF. The DNA of the CDR3 is TGTGCCAGCAGTGAGGGACTTCCCTCTTGGTATGGCTACACCTTC.

The chain uses TRBV30 and TRBJ2-3; 13 bases fit TRBD2. The trim removed 1 base at V and 0 bases at J, leaving 4 bases unmatched. Germline V lookup: CDR1 GTSNPN, CDR2 SVGIG (reference sequence). The CDR3 is 17 amino acids. The CDR3 sequence: CAWSAGLAGASTDTQYF. The CDR3 coding sequence is TGTGCCTGGAGTGCCGGACTAGCGGGGGCTAGCACAGATACGCAGTATTTT.

This clone was seen more than once but under ten times. V and J are TRBV7-3 and TRBJ1-6; D unresolved. Trimming took off 4 bases at V and 7 bases at J, with 11 bases between the two ends. The CDR3 spans 14 residues. From germline, CDR1 is SGHTA and CDR2 FQGTGA. The CDR3 loop reads CASSYAAGNSPLHF. The CDR3 nucleotides read TGTGCCAGCAGCTATGCGGCCGGCAATTCACCCCTCCACTTT.

The rearrangement joins TRBV28 to TRBJ1-2; D might be TRBD1 (5 bases). CDR1 is MDHEN and CDR2 is SYDVKM in the germline V gene. V shed 3 bases and J shed 7 bases, with 12 bases lying between them. This CDR3 has 13 amino acids. CDR3 nucleotide sequence: TGTGCCAGCAGTTTTAAGAGCAGGGCTGGCTACACCTTC. It translates to CASSFKSRAGYTF.

The rearrangement uses TRBV19 and TRBJ2-2; 8 bases are shared with TRBD1. Unmatched junction bases numbered 11, after V lost 9 bases and J lost 8 bases. The CDR3 has 14 residues. From germline, CDR1 is LNHDA and CDR2 SQIVND (reference sequence). Written as DNA, the CDR3 is TGTGCCAGCCGTGACAGGGGCTTGAGGGGGGAGCTGTTTTTT. Translated: CASRDRGLRGELFF.

The chain has TRBV5-1 and TRBJ2-5; no reliable D call. Germline CDR1 reads SGHRS; CDR2 reads YFSETQ. CDR3 length equals 14 residues. V gave up 4 bases and J gave up 3 bases, with 13 bases separating them. The CDR3: CASSPSLEKETQYF. CDR3 bases: TGCGCCAGCAGCCCCTCGTTGGAGAAAGAGACCCAGTACTTC.

The genes are TRBV5-8 and TRBJ2-7; D is uncertain. CDR1 SGHTS and CDR2 YDEGEE come from the germline V gene. CDR3 length: 14 amino acids. V shed 0 bases and J shed 4 bases, with 11 bases lying between them. Here the CDR3 DNA reads TGTGCCAGCAGCTTGGAGGCAGACACATACGAGCAGTACTTC. This translates into CASSLEADTYEQYF.

V usage is TRBV30 and J usage is TRBJ1-1; perhaps TRBD1 as D (5 bases). The CDR3 runs to 15 residues. Germline CDR1 and CDR2: GTSNPN and SVGIG (reference sequence). Trimming left V 2 bases short and J 1 base short, with 14 bases between. CDR3 loop: CAWSPSRRANTEAFF. CDR3 sequence (DNA): TGTGCCTGGAGTCCTTCCCGCAGGGCGAACACTGAAGCTTTCTTT.

The J gene is TRBJ1-5, the V gene TRBV6-6; the match to TRBD1 covers 7 bases. Looked up from germline, CDR1 is MNHNY and CDR2 is SVGAGI (reference sequence). The trim removed 6 bases at V and 3 bases at J, leaving 8 bases unmatched. This CDR3 spans 15 amino acids. CDR3 nucleotide sequence: TGTGCCAGCAGCTTCCCTGACAGGGTCAATCAGCCCCAGCATTTT. It is translated as CASSFPDRVNQPQHF.